This T cell receptor beta chain appears in the sequencing data of a study of cytomegalovirus exposure and HLA in healthy donors. Concerning this clone itself: Its matching antigen is unknown.

General study points: Within the 90 to 150 validation repertoires, first-cohort TCR clusters tended to co-occur, according to a later analysis.

Repertoires were generated with immunoSEQ multiplex PCR, while TCRdb's copy carries only in-frame clones and drops some. The table has some 170,000 clones, 95% to 96% seen once. CDR1 and CDR2 (germline): MNHEY, SVGAGI. The CDR3 covers 13 residues. The V end was cut by 8 bases, the J end by 6 bases, with 16 bases between. Among the 100 to 150 subjects of the validation cohort, separate from the roughly 650-subject first cohort, were the donors. The V and J genes are TRBV6-5 and TRBJ1-1, with D possibly being TRBD1 (6 bases). The source is a woman between 18 and 29 years old in good health and CMV-seronegative. Sequencing was performed on PBMCs. The CDR3 region is CASYKTGFAEAFF. The CDR3 coding sequence is TGTGCCAGCTATAAAACAGGGTTCGCTGAAGCTTTCTTT.